The subject of this entry is one T cell receptor (beta chain). Antigen unknown. The PCR contained 60 Vbeta and 13 Jbeta primers. This table comes from immunoSEQ multiplex PCR, and its TCRdb copy is limited to in-frame clones, with some not included. Among roughly 150,000 clones, 65% to 85% were seen once, and the ten largest hold about 3%. The data are from a study of cytomegalovirus exposure and HLA in healthy donors. About the research overall: An early release of data contained 70 million to 95 million unique TCRs, which came from HLA-typed donors. General observations from the study: Many donors shared some public TCRs, even though most TCR sequences were rare.

The sample comprised PBMCs. The TCR comes from a woman aged 45-59 years in good health and CMV-seropositive.

The CDR3 loop is CASSLLLTDTQYF. CDR3 DNA: TGTGCCAGCAGCTTGTTGTTAACAGATACGCAGTATTTT. The J gene is TRBJ2-3, the V gene TRBV5-6; D gene ambiguous. The CDR3 runs 13 residues. V was clipped by 1 base and J by 3 bases, with 6 bases between them. CDR1 and CDR2 from the germline V gene are SGHDT and YYEEEE. The whole variable domain, remainder taken from reference TRBV5-6 and TRBJ2-3, is DAGVTQSPTHLIKTRGQQVTLRCSPKSGHDTVSWYQQALGQGPQFIFQYYEEEERQRGNFPDRFSGHQFPNYSSELNVNALLLGDSALYLCASSLLLTDTQYFGPGTRLTVL.